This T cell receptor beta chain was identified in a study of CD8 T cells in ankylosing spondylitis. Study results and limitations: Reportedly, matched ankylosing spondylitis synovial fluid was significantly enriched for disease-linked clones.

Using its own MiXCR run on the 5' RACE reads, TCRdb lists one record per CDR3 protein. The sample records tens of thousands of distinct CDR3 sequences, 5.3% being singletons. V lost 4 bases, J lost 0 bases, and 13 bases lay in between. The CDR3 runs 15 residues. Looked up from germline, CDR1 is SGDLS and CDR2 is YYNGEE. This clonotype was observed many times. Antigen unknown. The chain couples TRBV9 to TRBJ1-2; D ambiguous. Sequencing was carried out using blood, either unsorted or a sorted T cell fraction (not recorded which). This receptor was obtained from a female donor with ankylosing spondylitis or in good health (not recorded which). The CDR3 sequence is CASSQVTDPNYGYTF. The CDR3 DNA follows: TGTGCCAGCAGCCAAGTTACAGACCCTAACTATGGCTACACCTTC.